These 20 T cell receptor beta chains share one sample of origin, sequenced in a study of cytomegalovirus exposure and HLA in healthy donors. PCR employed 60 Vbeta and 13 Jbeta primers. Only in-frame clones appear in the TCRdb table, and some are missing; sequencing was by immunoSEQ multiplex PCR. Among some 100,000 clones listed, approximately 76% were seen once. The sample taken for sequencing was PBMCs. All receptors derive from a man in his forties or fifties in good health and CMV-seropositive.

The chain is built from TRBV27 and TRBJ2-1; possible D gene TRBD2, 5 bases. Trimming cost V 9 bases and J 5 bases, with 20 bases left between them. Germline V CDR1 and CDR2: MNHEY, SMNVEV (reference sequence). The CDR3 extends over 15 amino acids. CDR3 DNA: TGTGCCAGTAGGTCGGGGTATCTTAGGAACAATGAGCAGTTCTTC. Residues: CASRSGYLRNNEQFF.

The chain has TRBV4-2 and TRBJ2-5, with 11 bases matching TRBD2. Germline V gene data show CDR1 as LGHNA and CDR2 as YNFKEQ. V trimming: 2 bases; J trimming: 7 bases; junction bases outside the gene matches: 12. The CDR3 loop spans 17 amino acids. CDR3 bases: TGTGCCAGCAGCCAAAGGCTAGCGGGGGGACCCGCAGGGACCCAGTACTTC. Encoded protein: CASSQRLAGGPAGTQYF.

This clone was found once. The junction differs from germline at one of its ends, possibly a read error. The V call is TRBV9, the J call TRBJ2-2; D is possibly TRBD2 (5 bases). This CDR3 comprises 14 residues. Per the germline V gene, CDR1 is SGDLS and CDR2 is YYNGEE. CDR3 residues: CASSVAGNAGELFF. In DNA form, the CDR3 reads TGTGCCAGCAGCGTAGCGGGGAACGCCGGGGAGCTGTTTTTT.

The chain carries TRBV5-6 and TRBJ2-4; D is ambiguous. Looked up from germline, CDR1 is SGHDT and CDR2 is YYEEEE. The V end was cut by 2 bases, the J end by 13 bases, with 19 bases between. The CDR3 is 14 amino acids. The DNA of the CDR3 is TGTGCCAGCAGCTTTCGCGACCGTCCGCTGGGCCAGTACTTC. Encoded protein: CASSFRDRPLGQYF.

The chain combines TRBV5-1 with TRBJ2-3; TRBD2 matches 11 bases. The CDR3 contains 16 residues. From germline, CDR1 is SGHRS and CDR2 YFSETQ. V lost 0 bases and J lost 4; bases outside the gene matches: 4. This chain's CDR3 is CASSLALAGVSDTQYF. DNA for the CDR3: TGCGCCAGCAGCTTGGCACTAGCGGGAGTGTCAGATACGCAGTATTTT.

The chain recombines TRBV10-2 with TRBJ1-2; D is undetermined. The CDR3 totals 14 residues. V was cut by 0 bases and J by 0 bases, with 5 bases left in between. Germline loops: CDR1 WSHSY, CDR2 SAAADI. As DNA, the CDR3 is TGCGCCAGCAGTGAGTCCGGGACTAACTATGGCTACACCTTC. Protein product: CASSESGTNYGYTF.

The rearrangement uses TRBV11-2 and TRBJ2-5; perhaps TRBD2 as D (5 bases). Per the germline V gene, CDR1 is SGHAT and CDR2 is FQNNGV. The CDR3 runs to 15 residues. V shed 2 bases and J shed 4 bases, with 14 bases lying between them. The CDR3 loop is CASSLQRLGSETQYF. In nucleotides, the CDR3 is TGTGCCAGCAGCTTACAGCGGTTGGGGTCAGAGACCCAGTACTTC. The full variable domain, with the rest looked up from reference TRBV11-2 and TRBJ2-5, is EAGVAQSPRYKIIEKRQSVAFWCNPISGHATLYWYQQILGQGPKLLIQFQNNGVVDDSQLPKDRFSAERLKGVDSTLKIQPAKLEDSAVYLCASSLQRLGSETQYFGPGTRLLVL.

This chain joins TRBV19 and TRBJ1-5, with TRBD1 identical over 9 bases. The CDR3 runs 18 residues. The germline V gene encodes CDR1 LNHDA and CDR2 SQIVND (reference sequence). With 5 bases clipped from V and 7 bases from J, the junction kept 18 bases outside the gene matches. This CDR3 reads CASSVRGGGTGRAQPQHF. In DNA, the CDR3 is TGTGCCAGTAGTGTTAGGGGAGGTGGGACAGGGAGGGCCCAGCCCCAGCATTTT.

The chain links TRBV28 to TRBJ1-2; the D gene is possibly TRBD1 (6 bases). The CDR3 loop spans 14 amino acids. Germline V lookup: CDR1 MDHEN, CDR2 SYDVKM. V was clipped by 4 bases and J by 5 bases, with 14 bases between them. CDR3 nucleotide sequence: TGTGCCAGCAGTTCTCGGGGCAGGGGTTATGGCTACACCTTC. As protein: CASSSRGRGYGYTF.

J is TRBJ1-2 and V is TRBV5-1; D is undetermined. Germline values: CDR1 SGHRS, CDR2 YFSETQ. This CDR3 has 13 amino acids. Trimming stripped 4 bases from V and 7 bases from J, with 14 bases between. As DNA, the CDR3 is TGCGCCAGCAGCGACCCCCGAGGCGGTGGCTACACCTTC. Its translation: CASSDPRGGGYTF.

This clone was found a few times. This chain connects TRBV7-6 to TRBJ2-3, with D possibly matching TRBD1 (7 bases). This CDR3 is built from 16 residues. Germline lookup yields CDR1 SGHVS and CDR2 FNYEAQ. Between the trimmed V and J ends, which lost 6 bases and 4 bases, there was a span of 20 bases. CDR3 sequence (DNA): TGTGCCAGCAGTCGCTTGGAGGGGGCAAGGTCAGATACGCAGTATTTT. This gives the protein CASSRLEGARSDTQYF.

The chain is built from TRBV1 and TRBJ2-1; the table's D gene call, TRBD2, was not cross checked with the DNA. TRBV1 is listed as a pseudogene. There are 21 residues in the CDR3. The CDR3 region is CTSSSGLAGVAPGRVYNEQFF. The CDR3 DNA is TGCACCAGCAGCTCGGGACTAGCGGGGGTCGCGCCTGGTCGAGTCTACAATGAGCAGTTCTTC.

CDR3 sequence (DNA): TGTGCCAGCAGCTTAGGAGCGGGAGGGGAGACCCAGTACTTC. Protein product: CASSLGAGGETQYF. The chain joins TRBV7-6 to TRBJ2-5, with 10 bases identical to TRBD2. There are 14 residues in the CDR3. Per the germline V gene, CDR1 is SGHVS and CDR2 is FNYEAQ. V lost 1 base to trimming and J lost 5 bases; unmatched junction nucleotides: 1.

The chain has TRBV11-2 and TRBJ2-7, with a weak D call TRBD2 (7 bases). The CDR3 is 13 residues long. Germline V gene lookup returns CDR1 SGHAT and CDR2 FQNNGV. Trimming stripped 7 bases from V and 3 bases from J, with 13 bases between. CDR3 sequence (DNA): TGTGCCAGCACCAGGGGAGGGAGCTACGAGCAGTACTTC. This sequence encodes CASTRGGSYEQYF. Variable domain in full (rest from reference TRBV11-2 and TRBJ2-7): EAGVAQSPRYKIIEKRQSVAFWCNPISGHATLYWYQQILGQGPKLLIQFQNNGVVDDSQLPKDRFSAERLKGVDSTLKIQPAKLEDSAVYLCASTRGGSYEQYFGPGTRLTVT.

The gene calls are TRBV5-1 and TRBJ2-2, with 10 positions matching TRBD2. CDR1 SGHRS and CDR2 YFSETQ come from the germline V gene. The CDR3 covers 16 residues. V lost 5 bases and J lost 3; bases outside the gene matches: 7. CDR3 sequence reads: CASSPPGLAHTGELFF. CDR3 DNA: TGCGCCAGCAGTCCTCCGGGACTAGCGCACACCGGGGAGCTGTTTTTT.

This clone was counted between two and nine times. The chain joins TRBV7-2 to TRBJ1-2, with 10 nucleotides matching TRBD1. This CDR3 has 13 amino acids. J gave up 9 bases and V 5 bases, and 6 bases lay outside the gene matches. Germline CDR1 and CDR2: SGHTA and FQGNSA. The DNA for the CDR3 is TGTGCCAGCAGCCGGGGACAGGGGATCAGCTACACCTTC. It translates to CASSRGQGISYTF.

The CDR3 DNA reads as TGTGCCAGCAGCTTACGCGGGGTCTCTGGAAACACCATATATTTT. Its translation: CASSLRGVSGNTIYF. This rearrangement joins TRBV7-9 to TRBJ1-3; D ambiguous. In germline, CDR1 is SEHNR, CDR2 FQNEAQ (reference sequence). This CDR3 region has 15 residues. The V and J ends lost 2 bases and 0 bases respectively, with 8 bases between them.

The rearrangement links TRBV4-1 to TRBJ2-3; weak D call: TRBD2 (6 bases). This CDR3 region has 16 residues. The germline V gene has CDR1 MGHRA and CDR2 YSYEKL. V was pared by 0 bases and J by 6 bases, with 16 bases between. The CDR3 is CASSQEVGSGGDTQYF. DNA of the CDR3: TGCGCCAGCAGCCAAGAAGTCGGGAGCGGTGGGGATACGCAGTATTTT.

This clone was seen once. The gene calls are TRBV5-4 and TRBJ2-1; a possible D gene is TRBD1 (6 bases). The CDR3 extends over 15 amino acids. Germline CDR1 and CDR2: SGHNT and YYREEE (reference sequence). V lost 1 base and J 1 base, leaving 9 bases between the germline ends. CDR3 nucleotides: TGTGCCAGCAGCTTGCCCCAGGGGTCCTACAATGAGCAGTTCTTC. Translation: CASSLPQGSYNEQFF.

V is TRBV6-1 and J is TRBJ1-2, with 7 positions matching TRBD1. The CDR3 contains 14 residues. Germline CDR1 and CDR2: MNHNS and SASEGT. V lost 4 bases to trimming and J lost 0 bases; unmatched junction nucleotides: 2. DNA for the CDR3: TGTGCCAGCAGTGGACAGGGAGCTAACTATGGCTACACCTTC. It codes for CASSGQGANYGYTF.